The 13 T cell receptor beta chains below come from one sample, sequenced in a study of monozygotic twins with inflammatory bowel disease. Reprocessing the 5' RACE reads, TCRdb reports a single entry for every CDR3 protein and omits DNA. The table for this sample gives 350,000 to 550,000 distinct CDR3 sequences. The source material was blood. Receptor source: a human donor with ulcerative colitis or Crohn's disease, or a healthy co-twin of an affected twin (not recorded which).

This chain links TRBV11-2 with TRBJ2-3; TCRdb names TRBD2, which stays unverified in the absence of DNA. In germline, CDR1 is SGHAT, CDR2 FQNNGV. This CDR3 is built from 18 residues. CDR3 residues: CSSSGLAGGFYLTDTQYF.

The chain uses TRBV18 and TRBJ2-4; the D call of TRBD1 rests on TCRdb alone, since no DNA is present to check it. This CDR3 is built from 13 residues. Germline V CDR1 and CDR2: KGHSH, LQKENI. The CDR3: CASSPSDRGIQYF.

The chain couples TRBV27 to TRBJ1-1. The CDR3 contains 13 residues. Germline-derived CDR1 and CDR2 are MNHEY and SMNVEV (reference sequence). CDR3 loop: CASSSYLGTEAFF.

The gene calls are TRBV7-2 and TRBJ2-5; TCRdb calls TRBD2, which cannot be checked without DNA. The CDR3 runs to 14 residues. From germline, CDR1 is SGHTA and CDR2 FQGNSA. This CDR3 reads CASSLPGLAQTQYF.

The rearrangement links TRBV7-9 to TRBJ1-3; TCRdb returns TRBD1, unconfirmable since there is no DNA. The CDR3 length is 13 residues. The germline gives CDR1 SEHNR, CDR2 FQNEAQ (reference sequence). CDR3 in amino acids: CASSRPSGTPVCF.

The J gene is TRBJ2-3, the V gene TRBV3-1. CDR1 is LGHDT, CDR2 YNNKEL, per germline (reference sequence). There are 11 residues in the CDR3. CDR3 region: CASSQYLTQYF.

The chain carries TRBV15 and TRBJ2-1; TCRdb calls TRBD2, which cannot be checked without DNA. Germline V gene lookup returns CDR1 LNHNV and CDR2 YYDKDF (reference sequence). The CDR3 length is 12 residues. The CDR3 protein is CATSRTLVEQFF.

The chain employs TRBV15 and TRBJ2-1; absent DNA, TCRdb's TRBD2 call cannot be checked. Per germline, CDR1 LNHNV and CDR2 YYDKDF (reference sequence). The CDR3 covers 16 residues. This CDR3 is CATSSSSLAGYNEQFF.

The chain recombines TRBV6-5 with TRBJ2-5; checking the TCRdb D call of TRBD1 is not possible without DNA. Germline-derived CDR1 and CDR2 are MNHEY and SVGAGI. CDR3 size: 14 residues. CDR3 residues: CASSLTPRGGTQYF.

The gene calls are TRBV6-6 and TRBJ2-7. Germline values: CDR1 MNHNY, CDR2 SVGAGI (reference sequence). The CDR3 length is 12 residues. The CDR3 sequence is CASSYLPYEQYF.

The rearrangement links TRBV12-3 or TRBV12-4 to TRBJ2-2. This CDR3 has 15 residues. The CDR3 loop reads CASSSYSTNTGELFF.

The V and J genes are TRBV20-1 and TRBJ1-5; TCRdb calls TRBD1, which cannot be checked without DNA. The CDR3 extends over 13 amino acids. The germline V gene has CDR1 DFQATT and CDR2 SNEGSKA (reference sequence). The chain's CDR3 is CSARTDANQPQHF.

CDR3: CASSPGQSRLLREQYF. The rearrangement joins TRBV6-1 to TRBJ2-7; TCRdb gives TRBD1 as the D gene, but with no DNA this cannot be confirmed. Germline-derived CDR1 and CDR2 are MNHNS and SASEGT. The CDR3 runs to 16 residues.